The sequence of this TCR beta chain was determined in a study of CD8 T cells in ankylosing spondylitis. This CDR3 is 14 amino acids long. Germline assignment: CDR1 SNHLY and CDR2 FYNNEI. V was trimmed by 6 bases and J by 2 bases, leaving 12 bases between them. TCRdb re-called the 5' RACE reads through MiXCR, storing one row per CDR3 protein. The table lists 300,000 to 350,000 distinct CDR3 sequences, around 20% of them singletons. The genes are TRBV2 and TRBJ2-3; D remains ambiguous. The sequenced sample was blood, either unsorted or a sorted T cell fraction (not recorded which). The sequence was obtained from a female donor with ankylosing spondylitis or in good health (not recorded which). The CDR3 loop reads CASRLVSSTDTQYF. As DNA, the CDR3 is TGTGCCAGCAGGCTCGTCTCCTCCACAGATACGCAGTATTTT.